This T cell receptor (beta chain) was sequenced in a study of CD8 T cells in ankylosing spondylitis. Of note for this clonotype: Its antigen is undetermined.

General study results and limits: Significant enrichment of disease-linked clones was reportedly seen in matched ankylosing spondylitis synovial fluid. Prior work had noted some motif variants in reactive arthritis blood and synovial fluid.

Germline CDR1 reads DFQATT; CDR2 reads SNEGSKA (reference sequence). The CDR3 runs to 16 residues. V lost 3 bases and J 5 bases, leaving 20 bases between the germline ends. TCRdb re-called the 5' RACE reads with MiXCR, one entry per CDR3 protein. The sample contains around 300,000 distinct CDR3 sequences, roughly 20% of which appear only once. The gene calls are TRBV20-1 and TRBJ2-4; TRBD2 is a possible D gene (5 bases). The source is a female donor with ankylosing spondylitis or in good health (not recorded which). The sample consisted of blood, either unsorted or a sorted T cell fraction (not recorded which). This CDR3 reads CSASVSVPGSQNIQYF. DNA for the CDR3: TGCAGTGCTAGCGTGTCGGTCCCGGGAAGCCAAAACATTCAGTACTTC.